One T cell receptor (beta chain) is described in this entry. Germline CDR1 MNHEY, CDR2 SVGAGI. The CDR3 contains 14 residues. V lost 6 bases and J lost 0; bases outside the gene matches: 4. Survey-level immunoSEQ sequencing profiled the TCR beta repertoire. Sequencing used immunoSEQ multiplex PCR; TCRdb keeps in-frame clones, though not all of them. Of around 54,000 clones listed, over 85% are singletons. V and J are TRBV6-5 and TRBJ1-1; 7 positions agree with TRBD1. The TCR comes from a man aged 40-49 years with rheumatoid arthritis. The sequenced material came from PBMCs. Here the CDR3 DNA reads TGTGCCAGCAGCAACAGGGGCCTGAACACTGAAGCTTTCTTT. Translation gives CASSNRGLNTEAFF.